This T cell receptor (beta chain) stems from a study of Ad26.COV2.S vaccination and SARS-CoV-2 variants. Study context: Into the muscle, Ad26.COV2.S was dosed once or twice, 56 days apart.

J lost 0 bases, V lost 2 bases, and 8 bases had no gene match. This CDR3 spans 17 amino acids. Germline loops: CDR1 MNHEY, CDR2 SVGEGT. Treatment described: around 19 received Ad26.COV2.S at low or high dose, single or two shots; several received placebo; per-sample allocation not given. Samples analyzed were those drawn on day 63 after the first vaccine or placebo injection. A word on this clone: Antigen: not known.

Profiling relied on immunoSEQ multiplex PCR, and the TCRdb table lists in-frame clones only, not all of them. The repertoire holds 400,000 to 500,000 clones, with approximately 90% as singletons. Findings and caveats of the study: Using TCR breadth and depth analyses may have led to underestimated total T cell responses.

The J gene is TRBJ2-3, the V gene TRBV6-2 or TRBV6-3, with TRBD2 identical over 7 bases. Sequenced here: peripheral blood, sampled in a trial of Ad26.COV2.S vaccine versus placebo. The source is a person aged 18-65 years who received the Ad26.COV2.S COVID-19 vaccine or a placebo. The CDR3 region has the DNA TGTGCCAGCAGTTACGCAAAGACAGCGGGGAGCACAGATACGCAGTATTTT. This codes for CASSYAKTAGSTDTQYF.